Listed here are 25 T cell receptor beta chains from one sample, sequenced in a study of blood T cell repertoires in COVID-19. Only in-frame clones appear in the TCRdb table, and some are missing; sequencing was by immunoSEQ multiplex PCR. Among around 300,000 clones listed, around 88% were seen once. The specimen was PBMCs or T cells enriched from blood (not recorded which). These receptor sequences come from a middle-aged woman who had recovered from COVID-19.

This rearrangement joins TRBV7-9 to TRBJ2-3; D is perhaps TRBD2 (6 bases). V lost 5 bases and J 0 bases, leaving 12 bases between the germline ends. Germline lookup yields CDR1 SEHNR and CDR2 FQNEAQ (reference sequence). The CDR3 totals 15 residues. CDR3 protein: CASSAGPRSTDTQYF. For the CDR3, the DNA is TGTGCCAGCAGCGCGGGACCGCGGAGCACAGATACGCAGTATTTT.

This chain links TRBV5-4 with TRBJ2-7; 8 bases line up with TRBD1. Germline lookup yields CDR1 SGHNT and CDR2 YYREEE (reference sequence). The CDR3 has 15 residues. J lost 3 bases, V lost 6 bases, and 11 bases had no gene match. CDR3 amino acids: CASKRGQGLSYEQYF. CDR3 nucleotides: TGTGCCAGCAAACGTGGACAGGGTTTAAGCTACGAGCAGTACTTC.

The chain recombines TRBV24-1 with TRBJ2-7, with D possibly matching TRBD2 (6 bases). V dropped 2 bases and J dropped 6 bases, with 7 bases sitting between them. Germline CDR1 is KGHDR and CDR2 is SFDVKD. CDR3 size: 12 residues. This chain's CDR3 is CATSDWGGEQYF. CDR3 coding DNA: TGTGCCACCAGTGATTGGGGAGGCGAGCAGTACTTC.

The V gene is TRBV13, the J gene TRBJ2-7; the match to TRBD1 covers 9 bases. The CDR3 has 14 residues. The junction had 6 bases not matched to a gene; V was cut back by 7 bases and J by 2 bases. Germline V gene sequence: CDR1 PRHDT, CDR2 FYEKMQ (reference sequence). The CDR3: CASTRTGATYEQYF. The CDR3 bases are TGTGCCAGCACACGGACAGGGGCGACCTACGAGCAGTACTTC. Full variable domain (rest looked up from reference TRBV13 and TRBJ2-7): AAGVIQSPRHLIKEKRETATLKCYPIPRHDTVYWYQQGPGQDPQFLISFYEKMQSDKGSIPDRFSAQQFSDYHSELNMSSLELGDSALYFCASTRTGATYEQYFGPGTRLTVT.

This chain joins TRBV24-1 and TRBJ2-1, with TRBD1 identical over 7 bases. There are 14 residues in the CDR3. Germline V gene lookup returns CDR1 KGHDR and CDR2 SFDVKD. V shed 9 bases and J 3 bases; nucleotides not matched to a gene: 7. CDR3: CATPGQQFYNEQFF. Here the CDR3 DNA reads TGTGCCACCCCGGGACAGCAGTTCTACAATGAGCAGTTCTTC.

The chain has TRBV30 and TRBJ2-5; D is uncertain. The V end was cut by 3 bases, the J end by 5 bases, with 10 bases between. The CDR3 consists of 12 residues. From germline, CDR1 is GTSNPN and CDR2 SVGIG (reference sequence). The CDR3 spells CAWSPPRETQYF. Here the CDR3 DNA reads TGTGCCTGGAGCCCCCCCCGTGAGACCCAGTACTTC.

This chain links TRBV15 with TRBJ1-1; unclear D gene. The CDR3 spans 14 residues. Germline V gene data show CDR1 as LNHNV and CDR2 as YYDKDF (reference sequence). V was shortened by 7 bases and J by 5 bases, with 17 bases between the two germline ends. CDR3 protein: CATTMGPGSTEAFF. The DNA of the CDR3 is TGTGCCACCACCATGGGTCCCGGGAGTACTGAAGCTTTCTTT. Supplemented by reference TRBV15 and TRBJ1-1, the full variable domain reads DAMVIQNPRYQVTQFGKPVTLSCSQTLNHNVMYWYQQKSSQAPKLLFHYYDKDFNNEADTPDNFQSRRPNTSFCFLDIRSPGLGDTAMYLCATTMGPGSTEAFFGQGTRLTVV.

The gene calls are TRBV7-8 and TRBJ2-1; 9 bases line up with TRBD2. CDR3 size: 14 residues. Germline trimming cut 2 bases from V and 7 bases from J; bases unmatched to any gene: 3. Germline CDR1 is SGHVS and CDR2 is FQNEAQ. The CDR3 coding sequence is TGTGCCAGCAGCTTAAAACTAGCGGGTAATGAGCAGTTCTTC. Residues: CASSLKLAGNEQFF. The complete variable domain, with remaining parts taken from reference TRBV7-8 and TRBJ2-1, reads GAGVSQSPRYKVAKRGQDVALRCDPISGHVSLFWYQQALGQGPEFLTYFQNEAQLDKSGLPSDRFFAERPEGSVSTLKIQRTQQEDSAVYLCASSLKLAGNEQFFGPGTRLTVL.

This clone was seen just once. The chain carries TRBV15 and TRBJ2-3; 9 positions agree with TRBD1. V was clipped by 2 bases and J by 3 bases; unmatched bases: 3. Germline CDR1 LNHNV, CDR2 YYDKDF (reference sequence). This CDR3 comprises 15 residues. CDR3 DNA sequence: TGTGCCACCAGCAGAAAAGGGACAGGGACAGATACGCAGTATTTT. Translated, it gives CATSRKGTGTDTQYF.

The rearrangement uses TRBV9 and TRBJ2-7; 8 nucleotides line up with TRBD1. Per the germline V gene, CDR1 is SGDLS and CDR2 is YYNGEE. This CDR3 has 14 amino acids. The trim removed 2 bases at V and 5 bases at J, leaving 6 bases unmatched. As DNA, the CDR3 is TGTGCCAGCAGCGTCGGACAGGGTTACCACGAGCAGTACTTC. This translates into CASSVGQGYHEQYF. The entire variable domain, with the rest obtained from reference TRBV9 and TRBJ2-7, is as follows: DSGVTQTPKHLITATGQRVTLRCSPRSGDLSVYWYQQSLDQGLQFLIQYYNGEERAKGNILERFSAQQFPDLHSELNLSSLELGDSALYFCASSVGQGYHEQYFGPGTRLTVT.

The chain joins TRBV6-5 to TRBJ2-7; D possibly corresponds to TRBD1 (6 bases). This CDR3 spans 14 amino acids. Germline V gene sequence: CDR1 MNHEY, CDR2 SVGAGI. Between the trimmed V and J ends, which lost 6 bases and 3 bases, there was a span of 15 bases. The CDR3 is CASRSGTPYYEQYF. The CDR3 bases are TGTGCCAGCAGGTCCGGGACACCTTACTACGAGCAGTACTTC.

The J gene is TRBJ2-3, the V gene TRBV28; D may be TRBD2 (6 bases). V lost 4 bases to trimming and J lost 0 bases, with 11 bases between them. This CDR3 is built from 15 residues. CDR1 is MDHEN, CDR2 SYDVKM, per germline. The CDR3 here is CASSYAGSSTDTQYF. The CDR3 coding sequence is TGTGCCAGCAGTTACGCGGGGTCTAGCACAGATACGCAGTATTTT.

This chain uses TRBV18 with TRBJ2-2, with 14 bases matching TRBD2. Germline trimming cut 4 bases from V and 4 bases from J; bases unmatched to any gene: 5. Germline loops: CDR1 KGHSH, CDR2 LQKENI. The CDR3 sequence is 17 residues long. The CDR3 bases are TGTGCCAGCTCACTACCGGGACTAGCGGGAGTCACCGGGGAGCTGTTTTTT. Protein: CASSLPGLAGVTGELFF.

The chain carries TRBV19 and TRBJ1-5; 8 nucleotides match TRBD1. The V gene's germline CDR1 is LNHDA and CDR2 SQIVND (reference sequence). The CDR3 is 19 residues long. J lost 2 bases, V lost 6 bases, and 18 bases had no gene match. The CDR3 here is CASSRDGQGIGVGNQPQHF. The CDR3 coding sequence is TGTGCCAGTAGCCGGGACGGACAGGGTATTGGAGTTGGCAATCAGCCCCAGCATTTT.

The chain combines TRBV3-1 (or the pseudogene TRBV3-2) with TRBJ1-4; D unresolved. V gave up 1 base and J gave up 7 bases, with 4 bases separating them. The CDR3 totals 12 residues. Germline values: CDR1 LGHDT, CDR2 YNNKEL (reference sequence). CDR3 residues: CASSQGGEKLFF. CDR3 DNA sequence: TGTGCCAGCAGCCAAGGCGGTGAAAAACTGTTTTTT.

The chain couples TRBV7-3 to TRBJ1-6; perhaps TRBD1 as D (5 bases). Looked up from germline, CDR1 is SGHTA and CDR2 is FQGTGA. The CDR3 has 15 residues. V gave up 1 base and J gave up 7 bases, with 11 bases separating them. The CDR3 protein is CASSLMGEGNSPLHF. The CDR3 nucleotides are TGTGCCAGCAGCTTAATGGGGGAGGGGAATTCACCCCTCCACTTT.

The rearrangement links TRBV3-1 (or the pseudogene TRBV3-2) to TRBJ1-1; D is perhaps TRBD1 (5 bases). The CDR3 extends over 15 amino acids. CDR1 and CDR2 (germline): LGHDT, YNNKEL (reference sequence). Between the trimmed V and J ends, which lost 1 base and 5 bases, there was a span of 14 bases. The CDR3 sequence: CASSQGGQGLTEAFF. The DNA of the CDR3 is TGTGCCAGCAGCCAAGGGGGTCAGGGATTGACTGAAGCTTTCTTT.

CDR3 sequence: CASSLMLLAGGEQYF. CDR3 coding DNA: TGCGCCAGCAGCTTGATGCTACTAGCGGGAGGTGAGCAGTACTTC. The chain joins TRBV5-1 to TRBJ2-7; TRBD2 matches at 12 bases. The CDR3 runs to 15 residues. Germline loops: CDR1 SGHRS, CDR2 YFSETQ. Trimming took 1 base from V and 7 from J; bases not matched to a gene: 6.

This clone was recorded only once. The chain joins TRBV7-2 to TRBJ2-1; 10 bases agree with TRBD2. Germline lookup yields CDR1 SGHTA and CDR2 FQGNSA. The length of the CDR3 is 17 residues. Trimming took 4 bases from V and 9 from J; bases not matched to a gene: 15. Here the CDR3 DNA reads TGTGCCAGCAGCTCATGGGCGGCGGGGACTAGCGCTGCTGAGCAGTTCTTC. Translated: CASSSWAAGTSAAEQFF.

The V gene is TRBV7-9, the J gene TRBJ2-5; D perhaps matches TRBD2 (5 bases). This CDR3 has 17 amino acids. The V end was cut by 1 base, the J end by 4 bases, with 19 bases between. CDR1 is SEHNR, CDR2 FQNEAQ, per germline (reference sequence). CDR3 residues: CASSLGAVVATVETQYF. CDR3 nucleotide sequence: TGTGCCAGCAGCTTAGGGGCGGTGGTAGCGACGGTAGAGACCCAGTACTTC.

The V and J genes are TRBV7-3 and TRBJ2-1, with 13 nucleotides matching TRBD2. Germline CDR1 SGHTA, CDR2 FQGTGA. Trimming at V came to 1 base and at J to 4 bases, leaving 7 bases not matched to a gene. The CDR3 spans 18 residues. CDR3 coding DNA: TGTGCCAGCAGCTTAATGGGGGGACTAGCGGGACGGTACAATGAGCAGTTCTTC. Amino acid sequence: CASSLMGGLAGRYNEQFF.

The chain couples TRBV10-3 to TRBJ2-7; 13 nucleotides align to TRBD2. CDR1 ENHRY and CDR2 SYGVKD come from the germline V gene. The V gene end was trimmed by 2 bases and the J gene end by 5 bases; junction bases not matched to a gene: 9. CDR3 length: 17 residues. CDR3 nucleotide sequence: TGTGCCATCAGTGAGGGACTAGCGGGAGAATCGTCTCACGAGCAGTACTTC. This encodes CAISEGLAGESSHEQYF.

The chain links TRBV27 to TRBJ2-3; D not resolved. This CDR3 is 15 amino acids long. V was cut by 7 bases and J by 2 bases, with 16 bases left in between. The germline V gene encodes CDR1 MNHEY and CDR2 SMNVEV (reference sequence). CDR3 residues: CASTSLGADTDTQYF. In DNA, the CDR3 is TGTGCCAGCACCTCTCTAGGAGCTGACACAGATACGCAGTATTTT.

The CDR3 loop is CASSKDQGLDGYGYTF. The CDR3 DNA follows: TGTGCCAGCAGCAAAGATCAGGGGCTGGATGGCTATGGCTACACCTTC. This chain links TRBV21-1 with TRBJ1-2; TRBD1 reflects the table's D call only, with no check against the DNA. TRBV21-1 is recorded as a pseudogene. The CDR3 is made up of 16 amino acids.

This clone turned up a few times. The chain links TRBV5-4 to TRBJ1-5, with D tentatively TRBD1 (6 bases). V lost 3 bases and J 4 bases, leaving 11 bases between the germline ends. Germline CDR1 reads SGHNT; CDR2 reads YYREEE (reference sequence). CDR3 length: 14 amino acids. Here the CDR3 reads CASSSQGSNQPQHF. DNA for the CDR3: TGTGCCAGCAGCTCCCAGGGGAGTAATCAGCCCCAGCATTTT.